A single sample gave rise to the 13 T cell receptor beta chains below, sequenced in a study of shared clonotypes between healthy human individuals. Using immunoSEQ multiplex PCR, the repertoire was profiled, and TCRdb retains in-frame clones only, with some absent. The sample has some 2,400,000 clones, nearly 97% seen once; the top ten hold about 0.13%. The source material was naive CD4+ T cells sorted from blood. Documented subset: CD45RA+ positively selected. Source of these receptors: a man in his late teens or twenties in good health.

The V and J genes are TRBV18 and TRBJ2-1; either TRBD1 or TRBD2 may supply D (5 bases each). Trimming cost V 4 bases and J 5 bases, with 12 bases left between them. The germline V gene encodes CDR1 KGHSH and CDR2 LQKENI. The CDR3 runs to 14 residues. The CDR3 loop reads CASSRRGTDNEQFF. The CDR3 DNA is TGTGCCAGCTCACGGCGAGGGACGGACAATGAGCAGTTCTTC.

This chain's CDR3 is CASSKQRTSGTNYEQYF. CDR3 nucleotides: TGTGCCAGCAGCAAACAAAGGACTAGCGGGACAAACTACGAGCAGTACTTC. The J gene is TRBJ2-7, the V gene TRBV21-1; the D call in the table, TRBD2, was not verified against the DNA. TRBV21-1 is a pseudogene locus. CDR3 length: 17 residues.

The chain is built from TRBV19 and TRBJ2-3; possible D gene TRBD2, 6 bases. CDR3 length: 15 residues. Germline V gene sequence: CDR1 LNHDA, CDR2 SQIVND (reference sequence). Trimming stripped 6 bases from V and 1 base from J, with 14 bases between. The CDR3 here is CASSTGGGGTDTQYF. The DNA of the CDR3 is TGTGCCAGTAGCACCGGAGGAGGGGGCACAGATACGCAGTATTTT.

This clone was picked up one time. The V gene is TRBV7-2, the J gene TRBJ2-3; TRBD2 might be the D (5 bases). Trimming cost V 4 bases and J 8 bases, with 19 bases left between them. The CDR3 loop spans 15 amino acids. Germline CDR1 reads SGHTA; CDR2 reads FQGNSA. The CDR3, as DNA: TGTGCCAGCAGCTCCACCGTAGAGGGTGGGGTTACGCAGTATTTT. Protein: CASSSTVEGGVTQYF.

V gene TRBV7-2 combines with J gene TRBJ1-2; D gene unclear. The CDR3 has 13 residues. In germline, CDR1 is SGHTA, CDR2 FQGNSA. V lost 0 bases to trimming and J lost 7 bases, with 9 bases between them. The CDR3 nucleotides are TGTGCCAGCAGCTTAGCCCTAGTTCCTGGCTACACCTTC. Its translation is CASSLALVPGYTF.

The chain couples TRBV6-5 to TRBJ1-2; the D gene is possibly TRBD1 (6 bases). V lost 4 bases and J 8 bases, leaving 23 bases between the germline ends. The CDR3 has 16 residues. CDR1 and CDR2 from the germline V gene are MNHEY and SVGAGI. The CDR3 DNA reads as TGTGCCAGCAGTTCCCAGAGGGGGGGCCCCTACAGGGGCTACACCTTC. Its translation: CASSSQRGGPYRGYTF.

Concerning this clone: Other DNA sequences in the same sample also yield this CDR3. The V gene is TRBV7-9, the J gene TRBJ1-1, with TRBD1 as a possible D gene (5 bases). Germline lookup yields CDR1 SEHNR and CDR2 FQNEAQ (reference sequence). CDR3 length: 11 amino acids. Trimming cost V 6 bases and J 4 bases, with 6 bases left between them. CDR3 in amino acids: CASSRGTEAFF. CDR3 DNA: TGTGCCAGCAGTAGGGGCACTGAAGCTTTCTTT.

The genes are TRBV19 and TRBJ1-2; D remains ambiguous. CDR3 length equals 14 residues. V was shortened by 1 base and J by 1 base, with 7 bases between the two germline ends. Germline CDR1 and CDR2: LNHDA and SQIVND (reference sequence). CDR3 protein: CASSIVGVNYGYTF. DNA for the CDR3: TGTGCCAGTAGTATAGTTGGGGTTAACTATGGCTACACCTTC.

V gene TRBV21-1 combines with J gene TRBJ2-7; TRBD1, as called in the table, went unchecked against the DNA. TRBV21-1 is marked as a pseudogene. This CDR3 contains 16 residues. CDR3 nucleotide sequence: TGTGCCAGCACTAAGGGCCGGGACAGGGAGAGGTACGAGCAGTACTTC. Protein sequence: CASTKGRDRERYEQYF.

Comments on this clone: Other DNA sequences in the same sample also yield this CDR3. The rearrangement joins TRBV27 to TRBJ1-1; D is uncertain. The CDR3 runs to 13 residues. Germline V gives CDR1 MNHEY, CDR2 SMNVEV (reference sequence). Between the trimmed V and J ends, which lost 2 bases and 1 base, there was a span of 5 bases. Written as DNA, the CDR3 is TGTGCCAGCAGTTTAAGGGAGAACACTGAAGCTTTCTTT. This codes for CASSLRENTEAFF.

J is TRBJ2-2 and V is TRBV9, with TRBD2 matching 10 bases. Germline V gene data show CDR1 as SGDLS and CDR2 as YYNGEE. The CDR3 has 15 residues. With V trimmed by 3 bases and J by 3 bases, 2 bases remained unmatched. CDR3 loop: CASSASGSHTGELFF. In nucleotides, the CDR3 is TGTGCCAGCAGCGCTAGCGGGAGCCACACCGGGGAGCTGTTTTTT. The complete variable domain, with remaining parts taken from reference TRBV9 and TRBJ2-2, reads DSGVTQTPKHLITATGQRVTLRCSPRSGDLSVYWYQQSLDQGLQFLIQYYNGEERAKGNILERFSAQQFPDLHSELNLSSLELGDSALYFCASSASGSHTGELFFGEGSRLTVL.

In this sample, this clone turned up once. V is TRBV18 and J is TRBJ1-2; no reliable D call. Germline assignment: CDR1 KGHSH and CDR2 LQKENI. The V end was cut by 3 bases, the J end by 8 bases, with 13 bases between. The CDR3 covers 13 residues. CDR3 nucleotide sequence: TGTGCCAGCTCACCGTCGACTCCTAAGGGCTACACCTTC. This encodes CASSPSTPKGYTF.

Comment on this clone: Other DNA sequences in this sample translate to the same CDR3. V and J are TRBV7-2 and TRBJ1-4; D perhaps matches TRBD1 (5 bases). Per germline, CDR1 SGHTA and CDR2 FQGNSA. This CDR3 region has 13 residues. With 1 base removed from V and 8 bases from J, the gap between germline ends came to 8 bases. CDR3 DNA: TGTGCCAGCAGCTTAGGGTGGGGGGAAAAACTGTTTTTT. This encodes CASSLGWGEKLFF.